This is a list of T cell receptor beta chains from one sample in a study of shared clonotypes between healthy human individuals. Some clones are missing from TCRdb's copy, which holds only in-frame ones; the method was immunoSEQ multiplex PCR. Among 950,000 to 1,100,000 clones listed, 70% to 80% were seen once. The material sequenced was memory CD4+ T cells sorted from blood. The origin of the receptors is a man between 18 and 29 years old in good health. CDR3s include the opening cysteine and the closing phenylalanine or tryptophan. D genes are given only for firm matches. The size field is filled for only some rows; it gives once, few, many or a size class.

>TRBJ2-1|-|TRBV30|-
CAWSVRDEQFF
TGTGCCTGGAGTGTAAGGGATGAGCAGTTCTTC
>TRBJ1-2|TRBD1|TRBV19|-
CASSRTGEGNGYTF
TGTGCCAGTAGCCGGACAGGGGAGGGGAATGGCTACACCTTC
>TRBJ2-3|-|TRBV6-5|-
CASSYSGYSTDTQYF
TGTGCCAGCAGTTACAGCGGCTACAGCACAGATACGCAGTATTTT
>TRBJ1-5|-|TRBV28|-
CASRGRGNQPQHF
TGTGCCAGCAGAGGGAGGGGCAATCAGCCCCAGCATTTT
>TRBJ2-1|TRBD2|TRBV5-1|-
CASSHLAGALNEQFF
TGCGCCAGCAGCCACCTAGCGGGAGCTTTGAATGAGCAGTTCTTC
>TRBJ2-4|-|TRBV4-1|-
CASSPGSGGRPLENIQYF
TGCGCCAGCAGCCCCGGTTCCGGAGGTCGACCCCTGGAAAACATTCAGTACTTC
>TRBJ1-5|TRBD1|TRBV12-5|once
CASGPQSTGSQHF
TGTGCTAGTGGTCCTCAATCGACAGGGTCCCAGCATTTT
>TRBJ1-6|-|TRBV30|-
CAWSVLPGINSPLHF
TGTGCCTGGAGTGTACTTCCAGGCATTAATTCACCCCTCCACTTT
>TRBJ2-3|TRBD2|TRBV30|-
CAWSSSGSAIGGAF
TGTGCCTGGAGCTCTAGCGGGAGCGCAATAGGTGGAGCTTTT
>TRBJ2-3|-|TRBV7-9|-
CASSRGEIDTQYF
TGTGCCAGCAGCCGAGGGGAGATAGATACGCAGTATTTT
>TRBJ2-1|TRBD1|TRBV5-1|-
CASKGTGPEQFF
TGCGCCAGCAAGGGGACAGGGCCTGAGCAGTTCTTC
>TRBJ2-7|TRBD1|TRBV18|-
CASSPKGATYEQYF
TGTGCCAGCTCACCAAAGGGGGCAACATACGAGCAGTACTTC
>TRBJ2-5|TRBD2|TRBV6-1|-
CASSDRGGREETQYF
TGTGCCAGCAGTGACCGGGGGGGGAGGGAGGAGACCCAGTACTTC
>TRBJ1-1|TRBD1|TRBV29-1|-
CSVDETGGAFEAFF
TGCAGCGTTGACGAGACAGGGGGCGCTTTCGAAGCTTTCTTT
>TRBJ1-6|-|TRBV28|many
CASRRGFNSPLHF
TGTGCCAGCAGGAGGGGTTTTAATTCACCCCTCCACTTT
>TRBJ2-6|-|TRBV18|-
CASSRTQQGIRGANVLTF
TGTGCCAGCTCACGCACACAACAGGGAATCCGTGGGGCCAACGTCCTGACTTTC
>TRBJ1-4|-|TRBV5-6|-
CASSLGGQTNEKLFF
TGTGCCAGCAGCTTGGGGGGTCAAACTAATGAAAAACTGTTTTTT
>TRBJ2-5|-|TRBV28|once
CASRMSGQETQYF
TGTGCCAGCCGCATGAGCGGGCAAGAGACCCAGTACTTC
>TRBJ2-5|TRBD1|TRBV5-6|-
CASSLELTGGRETQYF
TGTGCCAGCAGCTTGGAGTTGACAGGGGGCCGAGAGACCCAGTACTTC
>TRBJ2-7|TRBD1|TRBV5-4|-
CASSLGQGAMYEQYF
TGTGCCAGCAGCTTGGGGCAGGGGGCTATGTACGAGCAGTACTTC
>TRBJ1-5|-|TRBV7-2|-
CASSLSKDYPQHF
TGTGCCAGCAGCCTGTCTAAAGATTATCCCCAGCATTTT
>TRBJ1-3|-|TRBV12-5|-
CASGPDTLAGPIYF
TGTGCTAGTGGTCCCGACACCCTGGCGGGCCCCATATATTTT
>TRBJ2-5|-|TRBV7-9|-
CASSLETPGAQYF
TGTGCCAGCAGCTTAGAGACCCCGGGGGCCCAGTACTTC
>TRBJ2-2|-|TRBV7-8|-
CASSITSSAGELFF
TGTGCCAGCAGCATCACTAGCAGCGCCGGGGAGCTGTTTTTT
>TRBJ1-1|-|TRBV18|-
CASSQAHNTEAFF
TGTGCCAGCTCGCAGGCTCATAACACTGAAGCTTTCTTT
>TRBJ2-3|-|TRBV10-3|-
CAISKGEGTDTQYF
TGTGCCATCAGTAAAGGAGAAGGCACAGATACGCAGTATTTT
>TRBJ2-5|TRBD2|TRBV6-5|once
CASSTPGRGRETQYF
TGTGCCAGCAGTACCCCAGGGAGGGGCCGGGAGACCCAGTACTTC
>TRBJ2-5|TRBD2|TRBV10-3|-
CAISQREGPETQYF
TGTGCCATCAGCCAGCGGGAGGGCCCAGAGACCCAGTACTTC
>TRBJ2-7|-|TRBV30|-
CAWRGTGRMYEQYF
TGTGCCTGGAGAGGTACAGGGAGGATGTACGAGCAGTACTTC
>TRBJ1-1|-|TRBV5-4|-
CASSQGGTEAFF
TGTGCCAGCAGTCAGGGTGGAACTGAAGCTTTCTTT
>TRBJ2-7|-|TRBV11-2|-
CASMGLTGSSYEQYF
TGTGCCAGTATGGGCTTGACAGGAAGCTCCTACGAGCAGTACTTC
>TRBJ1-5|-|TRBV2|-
CASRAGTSVGNQPQHF
TGTGCCAGCAGGGCGGGGACTTCCGTGGGAAATCAGCCCCAGCATTTT
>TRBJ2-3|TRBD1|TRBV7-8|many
CASSLGGQGITDTQYF
TGTGCCAGCAGCTTGGGGGGACAGGGGATCACAGATACGCAGTATTTT
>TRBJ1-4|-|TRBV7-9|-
CASSLVDSREKLFF
TGTGCCAGCAGCTTAGTCGACAGCCGTGAAAAACTGTTTTTT
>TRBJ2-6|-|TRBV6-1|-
CASSEASTGGANVLTF
TGTGCCAGCAGTGAAGCATCCACGGGCGGGGCCAACGTCCTGACTTTC
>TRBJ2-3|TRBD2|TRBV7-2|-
CASSLGPLAGGTDTQYF
TGTGCCAGCAGCTTAGGACCCCTAGCGGGAGGCACAGATACGCAGTATTTT
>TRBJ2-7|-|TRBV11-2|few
CASSLVGGTLSYEQYF
TGTGCCAGCAGCTTAGTAGGGGGGACTTTAAGCTACGAGCAGTACTTC
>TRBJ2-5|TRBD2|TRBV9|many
CASSVVAAGIQETQYF
TGTGCCAGCAGCGTAGTTGCAGCGGGGATACAAGAGACCCAGTACTTC
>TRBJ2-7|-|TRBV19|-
CASRDDRSSYEQYF
TGTGCCAGTAGAGACGACAGGAGCTCCTACGAGCAGTACTTC
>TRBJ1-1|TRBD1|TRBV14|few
CASRLRGQGTEAFF
TGTGCCAGCAGACTCAGGGGGCAGGGAACTGAAGCTTTCTTT